This T cell receptor (beta chain) comes out of a study of spatial heterogeneity in lung cancer. TCRdb reanalysed the 5' RACE reads using MiXCR and keeps one entry per CDR3 protein. This table has 45,000 to 50,000 distinct CDR3 sequences, approximately 12% appearing once. This clonotype was detected many times. CDR3 length equals 14 residues. V lost 7 bases and J lost 7, with 19 bases in between. Germline V gene sequence: CDR1 SGHKS, CDR2 YYEKEE (reference sequence). Specified time point: blood at routine non-recurrence follow-up after resection. The sequence was obtained from a male donor with early-stage non-small cell lung cancer. This material consisted of PBMCs, taken at follow-up. The chain uses TRBV5-5 and TRBJ2-3; D is unclear. The CDR3 loop is CASYSETRSYTQYF. CDR3 coding DNA: TGTGCCAGCTATTCGGAGACCCGGAGCTATACGCAGTATTTT.